The source of this TCR beta chain is a study of control samples from healthy donors and cancer patients. The table came from immunoSEQ multiplex PCR; TCRdb's copy has only in-frame clones and leaves some out. The sample holds fewer than 150,000 clones, 90% seen once. This clone appeared a single time. Deletions cut 4 bases from V and 0 bases from J, with 12 bases between. This CDR3 comprises 16 residues. From germline, CDR1 is LNHDA and CDR2 SQIVND (reference sequence). The clonotype comes from a young man in good health. The sample taken for sequencing was blood. V is TRBV19 and J is TRBJ1-4; tentative D call: TRBD1 (6 bases). CDR3 nucleotide sequence: TGTGCCAGTAGTACGAGACAGGAGTCAACTAATGAAAAACTGTTTTTT. As protein: CASSTRQESTNEKLFF.